These 28 T cell receptor beta chains originate from one sample sequenced in a study of cytomegalovirus exposure and HLA in healthy donors (dated by TCRdb to the late 2010s). The protocol used for the library was the immunoSEQ multiplex PCR assay. For the multiplex PCR, a mixture combining 60 forward primers for TCR Vbeta segments and 13 reverse primers for TCR Jbeta segments was used. This is the immuneACCESS table as TCRdb keeps it, with only in-frame sequences that have V and J called. A part of the clones is gone; compared with another copy, unresolved V genes explain less than half, and the rest is unexplained. The sample table shows around 200,000 clones, and about three quarters are seen once. Of the sample, 1.5% to 2% falls within the top ten clones. Material for sequencing was PBMCs. Every receptor here comes from a man younger than 35 in good health and CMV-seronegative.

This clone has a handful of counts. The gene calls are TRBV11-3 and TRBJ2-7; D might be TRBD1 (6 bases). CDR1 is SGHNT and CDR2 is YENEEA in the germline V gene. The CDR3 spans 15 residues. V lost 3 bases, J lost 0 bases, and 12 bases lay in between. CDR3 sequence: CASSLGQGSSYEQYF. CDR3 nucleotide sequence: TGTGCCAGCAGCTTGGGGCAGGGGTCCTCCTACGAGCAGTACTTC.

There are a few counts of this clone. The V call is TRBV14, the J call TRBJ1-1, with D possibly being TRBD1 (5 bases). The V gene's germline CDR1 is SGHDN and CDR2 FVKESK. The CDR3 runs to 14 residues. With 1 base removed from V and 0 bases from J, the gap between germline ends came to 6 bases. CDR3 residues: CASSQGQLNTEAFF. The CDR3 coding sequence is TGTGCCAGCAGCCAAGGACAGCTGAACACTGAAGCTTTCTTT.

The chain is built from TRBV5-1 and TRBJ2-7; maybe TRBD1 (6 bases). Between the trimmed V and J ends, which lost 4 bases and 7 bases, there was a span of 21 bases. Germline CDR1 SGHRS, CDR2 YFSETQ. CDR3 length: 15 amino acids. In nucleotides, the CDR3 is TGCGCCAGCAGCCCCCTCGGGCAGGGGATTGGGGAGCAGTACTTC. Translating it yields CASSPLGQGIGEQYF.

Points on this clone: The sample contains more than one DNA sequence encoding this CDR3. V and J are TRBV7-3 and TRBJ2-7; 8 positions agree with TRBD1. The CDR3 has 16 residues. With 0 bases clipped from V and 0 bases from J, the junction kept 4 bases outside the gene matches. The germline CDR1 and CDR2 sequences are SGHTA and FQGTGA. The CDR3 protein is CASSLTGQGSSYEQYF. CDR3 DNA: TGTGCCAGCAGCTTAACAGGACAGGGTAGCTCCTACGAGCAGTACTTC. Filled out from reference TRBV7-3 and TRBJ2-7, the complete variable domain reads GAGVSQTPSNKVTEKGKYVELRCDPISGHTALYWYRQSLGQGPEFLIYFQGTGAADDSGLPNDRFFAVRPEGSVSTLKIQRTERGDSAVYLCASSLTGQGSSYEQYFGPGTRLTVT.

This chain links TRBV7-9 with TRBJ1-1; possible D gene TRBD1, 5 bases. V lost 5 bases to trimming and J lost 4 bases, with 20 bases between them. Per the germline V gene, CDR1 is SEHNR and CDR2 is FQNEAQ (reference sequence). The CDR3 consists of 16 residues. This chain's CDR3 is CASSPRQLLRSTEAFF. CDR3 bases: TGTGCCAGCAGCCCCCGACAGTTACTCCGTAGCACTGAAGCTTTCTTT.

The rearrangement uses TRBV27 and TRBJ1-2; no clear D. Trimming shortened V by 0 bases and J by 3 bases, and 14 bases separated the two germline ends. Germline V gives CDR1 MNHEY, CDR2 SMNVEV (reference sequence). The CDR3 covers 16 residues. CDR3 DNA: TGTGCCAGCAGTTTATCTCGACACCCGGGAGACTATGGCTACACCTTC. It translates to CASSLSRHPGDYGYTF.

This rearrangement joins TRBV2 to TRBJ2-1, with 7 bases that match TRBD2. This CDR3 comprises 13 residues. Unmatched junction bases numbered 7, after V lost 4 bases and J lost 10 bases. CDR1 is SNHLY, CDR2 FYNNEI, per germline. CDR3 sequence: CASSGAGRGEQFF. CDR3 nucleotides: TGTGCCAGCAGTGGGGCGGGGAGGGGAGAGCAGTTCTTC.

This clone was found once. V gene TRBV28 combines with J gene TRBJ2-7, with 9 bases that match TRBD1. CDR1 is MDHEN, CDR2 SYDVKM, per germline. The length of the CDR3 is 15 residues. After removal of 5 bases from V and 0 bases from J, the junction contained 5 bases not matched to a gene. The CDR3 sequence: CASSKPGQGSYEQYF. In DNA form, the CDR3 reads TGTGCCAGCAGTAAACCGGGACAGGGCTCCTACGAGCAGTACTTC. Drawing the rest from reference TRBV28 and TRBJ2-7, the complete variable domain is DVKVTQSSRYLVKRTGEKVFLECVQDMDHENMFWYRQDPGLGLRLIYFSYDVKMKEKGDIPEGYSVSREKKERFSLILESASTNQTSMYLCASSKPGQGSYEQYFGPGTRLTVT.

The genes are TRBV5-1 and TRBJ2-7; tentative D call: TRBD1 (6 bases). Germline V gives CDR1 SGHRS, CDR2 YFSETQ. V was cut by 6 bases and J by 5 bases, with 24 bases left in between. The CDR3 spans 16 residues. In nucleotides, the CDR3 is TGCGCCAGCAACGTGGGGATCGGACAGTCTACCGACGAGCAGTACTTC. Encoded protein: CASNVGIGQSTDEQYF.

The genes are TRBV29-1 and TRBJ1-1; tentative D call: TRBD1 (6 bases). Between the trimmed V and J ends, which lost 7 bases and 1 base, there was a span of 16 bases. In germline, CDR1 is SQVTM, CDR2 ANQGSEA. This CDR3 comprises 14 residues. CDR3 bases: TGCAGCGCCGCGGTAGGGGGACAGAACACTGAAGCTTTCTTT. Amino acids: CSAAVGGQNTEAFF.

The chain recombines TRBV11-2 with TRBJ2-2; 8 bases align to TRBD1. After removal of 1 base from V and 7 bases from J, the junction contained 8 bases not matched to a gene. CDR1 and CDR2 from the germline V gene are SGHAT and FQNNGV. The CDR3 covers 16 residues. The CDR3 sequence: CASSLASQGDGGELFF. The CDR3 nucleotides read TGTGCCAGCAGCTTAGCTTCACAGGGGGATGGCGGGGAGCTGTTTTTT.

This rearrangement joins TRBV5-1 to TRBJ2-3; 8 bases map to TRBD1. The CDR3 contains 15 residues. The trim removed 4 bases at V and 2 bases at J, leaving 6 bases unmatched. Germline V gene lookup returns CDR1 SGHRS and CDR2 YFSETQ. The CDR3 loop is CASSTAGGPTDTQYF. DNA for the CDR3: TGCGCCAGCAGCACCGCAGGGGGCCCCACAGATACGCAGTATTTT.

CDR3 residues: CASRQGGNTEAFF. The CDR3 nucleotides are TGTGCCAGCAGACAGGGGGGGAACACTGAAGCTTTCTTT. The rearrangement links TRBV7-9 to TRBJ1-1, with TRBD1 matching over 8 bases. V lost 6 bases, J lost 1 base, and 1 base stayed unmatched. From germline, CDR1 is SEHNR and CDR2 FQNEAQ (reference sequence). The CDR3 contains 13 residues. The full variable domain, with the rest looked up from reference TRBV7-9 and TRBJ1-1, is DTGVSQNPRHKITKRGQNVTFRCDPISEHNRLYWYRQTLGQGPEFLTYFQNEAQLEKSRLLSDRFSAERPKGSFSTLEIQRTEQGDSAMYLCASRQGGNTEAFFGQGTRLTVV.

CDR3 DNA: TGTGCCAGCAGCTCAGTGACAGGGGCCTACAATGAGCAGTTCTTC. This gives the protein CASSSVTGAYNEQFF. The V and J genes are TRBV7-6 and TRBJ2-1, with 8 nucleotides matching TRBD1. J was trimmed by 2 bases and V by 4 bases; bases with no gene match: 4. The CDR3 has 15 amino acids. Germline values: CDR1 SGHVS, CDR2 FNYEAQ.

The chain uses TRBV2 and TRBJ2-2; 12 bases are a match to TRBD2. The CDR3 has 21 residues. Germline loops: CDR1 SNHLY, CDR2 FYNNEI. J gave up 1 base and V 1 base, and 13 bases lay outside the gene matches. Written as DNA, the CDR3 is TGTGCCAGCAGTGAAGAGGGGCTAGCGGGGGGGTTTAACGGGAACACCGGGGAGCTGTTTTTT. Its translation is CASSEEGLAGGFNGNTGELFF.

This rearrangement joins TRBV25-1 to TRBJ1-2, with D tentatively TRBD1 (5 bases). Trimming stripped 6 bases from V and 6 bases from J, with 8 bases between. The CDR3 extends over 11 amino acids. Germline-derived CDR1 and CDR2 are MGHDK and SYGVNS. Here the CDR3 DNA reads TGTGCCAGCAGAAAAGGGGATGGCTACACCTTC. This translates into CASRKGDGYTF.

This clone turned up a few times. The genes are TRBV6-1 and TRBJ1-6; 10 bases are a match to TRBD1. From germline, CDR1 is MNHNS and CDR2 SASEGT. The CDR3 sequence is 15 residues long. V gave up 6 bases and J gave up 7 bases; unmatched junction bases: 6. Here the CDR3 reads CASSPPGQGNSPLHF. The CDR3 region has the DNA TGTGCCAGCAGCCCCCCGGGACAGGGGAATTCACCCCTCCACTTT.

J is TRBJ2-7 and V is TRBV7-2, with 8 nucleotides matching TRBD1. Losses at the gene ends were 5 bases for V and 5 bases for J; bases not matched to a gene: 17. Germline CDR1 and CDR2: SGHTA and FQGNSA. CDR3 length: 17 amino acids. The CDR3 sequence is CASSAERTGRIWHEQYF. The CDR3 coding sequence is TGTGCCAGCAGCGCTGAGAGGACAGGGCGTATATGGCACGAGCAGTACTTC.

This rearrangement joins TRBV2 to TRBJ2-7, with 7 bases lining up with TRBD2. Per germline, CDR1 SNHLY and CDR2 FYNNEI. V shed 8 bases and J 0 bases; nucleotides not matched to a gene: 13. This CDR3 spans 16 amino acids. The CDR3: CASRGDRDGSSYEQYF. CDR3 coding DNA: TGTGCCAGCCGGGGGGATAGGGACGGCAGCTCCTACGAGCAGTACTTC.

In its sample, this clone was seen once. V usage is TRBV10-3 and J usage is TRBJ1-4; perhaps TRBD1 as D (5 bases). This CDR3 region has 14 residues. The V gene's germline CDR1 is ENHRY and CDR2 SYGVKD. V was trimmed by 0 bases and J by 8 bases, leaving 10 bases between them. CDR3 amino acids: CAISESTVEEKLFF. CDR3 nucleotide sequence: TGTGCCATCAGTGAGTCGACAGTCGAGGAAAAACTGTTTTTT.

The V and J genes are TRBV5-6 and TRBJ2-3; 9 positions match TRBD1. The trim removed 4 bases at V and 5 bases at J, leaving 8 bases unmatched. Germline loops: CDR1 SGHDT, CDR2 YYEEEE. The CDR3 covers 15 residues. CDR3 sequence: CASSNYRGRVDTQYF. In nucleotides, the CDR3 is TGTGCCAGCAGCAACTACAGGGGGCGCGTAGATACGCAGTATTTT.

The rearrangement links TRBV28 to TRBJ2-2, with 8 bases matching TRBD2. Trimming took 4 bases from V and 6 from J; bases not matched to a gene: 10. Germline values: CDR1 MDHEN, CDR2 SYDVKM. The CDR3 has 16 amino acids. The CDR3 DNA reads TGTGCCAGCAGTTCTTCCGGGACTAGGTCCCCCGGGGAGCTGTTTTTT. Translated: CASSSSGTRSPGELFF.

V is TRBV6-1 and J is TRBJ2-5, with TRBD2 matching over 9 bases. The ends lost 4 bases at V and 5 bases at J; junction bases unmatched: 5. The CDR3 length is 14 residues. In germline, CDR1 is MNHNS, CDR2 SASEGT. This CDR3 is CASSVRLAAETQYF. The CDR3 coding sequence is TGTGCCAGCAGTGTCCGACTAGCGGCTGAGACCCAGTACTTC.

With respect to this clone: The junction and the germline gene differ at one end; a read error may be behind it. V and J are TRBV7-9 and TRBJ2-7; D call uncertain. This CDR3 is built from 12 residues. CDR1 and CDR2 from the germline V gene are SEHNR and FQNEAQ (reference sequence). This CDR3 reads CSSSPGSREQYF. The CDR3 nucleotides are TGTTCCAGCAGCCCAGGTTCTCGCGAGCAGTACTTC.

The table lists this clone with a few counts. J is TRBJ2-2 and V is TRBV7-2; 9 positions match TRBD2. The CDR3 consists of 15 residues. CDR1 is SGHTA and CDR2 is FQGNSA in the germline V gene. V lost 1 base and J lost 4; bases outside the gene matches: 1. The CDR3 reads CASSLDSGSTGELFF. The CDR3 region has the DNA TGTGCCAGCAGCTTAGATAGCGGGAGCACCGGGGAGCTGTTTTTT.

Of note for this clone: This specimen includes other DNA sequences encoding the same CDR3. The chain links TRBV9 to TRBJ2-2; 7 nucleotides line up with TRBD2. CDR1 and CDR2 from the germline V gene are SGDLS and YYNGEE. The CDR3 consists of 15 residues. Germline trimming cut 0 bases from V and 1 base from J; bases unmatched to any gene: 0. The CDR3 sequence: CASSVGGGNTGELFF. CDR3 in DNA: TGTGCCAGCAGCGTAGGCGGGGGGAACACCGGGGAGCTGTTTTTT.

Regarding this clone: This specimen includes other DNA sequences encoding the same CDR3. The chain couples TRBV7-9 to TRBJ2-3; 7 bases agree with TRBD2. The J segment lost 10 bases and the V segment lost 5 bases, leaving 15 bases of the junction unmatched. Germline values: CDR1 SEHNR, CDR2 FQNEAQ (reference sequence). CDR3 length: 15 amino acids. CDR3 sequence: CASSRGLAGERAQYF. For the CDR3, the DNA is TGTGCCAGCAGCCGGGGACTGGCGGGAGAAAGGGCGCAGTATTTT.

This clone has only a few counts. The chain uses TRBV15 and TRBJ2-3; 9 nucleotides match TRBD2. Germline CDR1 reads LNHNV; CDR2 reads YYDKDF (reference sequence). The CDR3 spans 16 residues. The V and J ends lost 0 bases and 1 base, in that order; junction bases with no gene match: 2. The CDR3 coding sequence is TGTGCCACCAGCAGAGATAGCGGGGGCCGCACAGATACGCAGTATTTT. It encodes CATSRDSGGRTDTQYF.